A single sample is the source of the 7 T cell receptor beta chains below, sequenced in a study of cytomegalovirus exposure and HLA in healthy donors. Use of 60 Vbeta and 13 Jbeta primers characterized the PCR. The method was immunoSEQ multiplex PCR; TCRdb's version includes in-frame clones alone and lacks a portion of them. The sample shows around 150,000 clones, roughly four fifths of them seen only once. The sample taken for sequencing was PBMCs. The receptors were sampled from a woman in her late teens or twenties in good health and CMV-seronegative.

This clone has just one count. The chain joins TRBV4-1 to TRBJ1-2; 8 bases map to TRBD1. The CDR3 has 14 amino acids. With 3 bases clipped from V and 7 bases from J, the junction kept 7 bases outside the gene matches. Germline CDR1 is MGHRA and CDR2 is YSYEKL. The DNA of the CDR3 is TGCGCCAGCAGCCAGGAGGACAGGGCGCGTGGCTACACCTTC. Translated, it gives CASSQEDRARGYTF.

V and J are TRBV9 and TRBJ2-1; unclear D gene. From germline, CDR1 is SGDLS and CDR2 YYNGEE. This CDR3 is built from 12 residues. Deletions cut 4 bases from V and 11 bases from J, with 13 bases between. The CDR3 region has the DNA TGTGCCAGCAGCCCCTTCGAGAGTCAGCAGTTCTTC. The encoded protein is CASSPFESQQFF.

To note about this clone: A junction boundary mismatches the germline segment, possibly from a read error. This chain links TRBV7-9 with TRBJ2-2, with D unclear. This CDR3 spans 16 amino acids. Germline assignment: CDR1 SEHNR and CDR2 FQNEAQ (reference sequence). The CDR3 coding sequence is TGTTCCAGCAGCTTAGAGACATCAAGAAACACCGGGGAGCTGTTTTTT. It specifies CSSSLETSRNTGELFF.

The gene calls are TRBV27 and TRBJ2-7; D is undetermined. CDR3 length: 15 amino acids. The germline V gene encodes CDR1 MNHEY and CDR2 SMNVEV (reference sequence). V was clipped by 0 bases and J by 2 bases, with 11 bases between them. CDR3 amino acids: CASSLSAGATYEQYF. The CDR3 DNA reads as TGTGCCAGCAGTTTATCGGCTGGAGCGACCTACGAGCAGTACTTC.

This clone was seen a handful of times. V and J are TRBV9 and TRBJ2-2, with TRBD1 identical over 9 bases. V trimming: 3 bases; J trimming: 6 bases; junction bases outside the gene matches: 3. This CDR3 spans 14 amino acids. Germline V gene data show CDR1 as SGDLS and CDR2 as YYNGEE. The CDR3 DNA reads as TGTGCCAGCAGCGGGGACAGGGTGGCCGGGGAGCTGTTTTTT. It specifies CASSGDRVAGELFF.

This clone was counted only a few times. The chain carries TRBV4-2 and TRBJ2-1; a weak D match, TRBD2 (6 bases). In germline, CDR1 is LGHNA, CDR2 YNFKEQ. This CDR3 has 18 residues. Between the trimmed V and J ends, which lost 0 bases and 7 bases, there was a span of 22 bases. CDR3 sequence (DNA): TGTGCCAGCAGCCAAGATGGTGTTCGGGGGAACGGTCGTAATGAGCAGTTCTTC. Its protein product is CASSQDGVRGNGRNEQFF.

This sequence joins TRBV19 and TRBJ2-3, with 7 nucleotides matching TRBD1. The CDR3 spans 14 residues. Germline V gene lookup returns CDR1 LNHDA and CDR2 SQIVND (reference sequence). With 6 bases clipped from V and 6 bases from J, the junction kept 9 bases outside the gene matches. The CDR3 bases are TGTGCCAGTAGCAAGGGACAGTACGGGGATACGCAGTATTTT. Translated, it gives CASSKGQYGDTQYF.